These T cell receptor beta chains were read from a single sample in a study of cytomegalovirus exposure and HLA in healthy donors. The table came from immunoSEQ multiplex PCR; TCRdb's copy has only in-frame clones and leaves some out. Found here are about 160,000 clones, approximately 80% of them singletons; the top ten hold about 4.6%. Input material: PBMCs. The source of these receptors is a man aged 35 to 55 in good health and CMV-seronegative. CDR3s include the opening cysteine and the closing phenylalanine or tryptophan. The D gene is left open where the match is weak. The size field is filled for only some rows; it gives once, few, many or a size class.

d_gene: .
j_gene: TRBJ2-5
abundance: .
len: 14
v_gene: TRBV6-5
CDR3nt: TGTGCCAGCAGTTATTCACCTGGAGGGGAGACCCAGTACTTC
CDR3aa: CASSYSPGGETQYF

d_gene: TRBD1
j_gene: TRBJ1-6
abundance: few
len: 14
v_gene: TRBV5-4
CDR3nt: TGTGCCAGCAGCAAGGACAGGGTCGCCTCACCCCTCCACTTT
CDR3aa: CASSKDRVASPLHF

d_gene: TRBD1
j_gene: TRBJ1-2
abundance: .
len: 14
v_gene: TRBV7-2
CDR3nt: TGTGCCAGCAGCCCGCAGGGGGCAAGGGTTGGCTACACCTTC
CDR3aa: CASSPQGARVGYTF

d_gene: .
j_gene: TRBJ1-1
abundance: .
len: 12
v_gene: TRBV6-1
CDR3nt: TGTGCCAGCAGCAGGGGCATCACTGAAGCTTTCTTT
CDR3aa: CASSRGITEAFF

d_gene: .
j_gene: TRBJ2-7
abundance: .
len: 14
v_gene: TRBV6-5
CDR3nt: TGTGCCAGCAGCTGGGTCGGGACAACTTACGAGCAGTACTTC
CDR3aa: CASSWVGTTYEQYF

d_gene: TRBD1
j_gene: TRBJ2-7
abundance: few
len: 15
v_gene: TRBV6-6
CDR3nt: TGTGCCAGCAGTCTTGGACAGGATTTCGCCTACGAGCAGTACTTC
CDR3aa: CASSLGQDFAYEQYF

d_gene: TRBD1
j_gene: TRBJ1-1
abundance: .
len: 13
v_gene: TRBV19
CDR3nt: TGTGCCAGTAAGTCACAGGGGCTCACTGAAGCTTTCTTT
CDR3aa: CASKSQGLTEAFF

d_gene: TRBD1
j_gene: TRBJ2-2
abundance: .
len: 13
v_gene: TRBV29-1
CDR3nt: TGCAGCGTTGACAGGGGGCCGGCCGGGGAGCTGTTTTTT
CDR3aa: CSVDRGPAGELFF

d_gene: TRBD2
j_gene: TRBJ2-3
abundance: few
len: 16
v_gene: TRBV9
CDR3nt: TGTGCCAGCAGCGCGACAGCGGGGGGGAGCACAGATACGCAGTATTTT
CDR3aa: CASSATAGGSTDTQYF

d_gene: .
j_gene: TRBJ1-5
abundance: .
len: 17
v_gene: TRBV28
CDR3nt: TGTGCCAGCAGGCGCTCTTCCACGATCCGGGGCAATCAGCCCCAGCATTTT
CDR3aa: CASRRSSTIRGNQPQHF